The 14 T cell receptor beta chains in this list originate from one sample, sequenced in a study of cytomegalovirus exposure and HLA in healthy donors. Data came from immunoSEQ multiplex PCR; TCRdb stores just in-frame clones and leaves some out. The sample lists around 99,000 clones, 85% to 90% occurring once. The sample comprised PBMCs. The receptor set was obtained from a woman aged 18 to 35 in good health and CMV-seronegative.

The chain links TRBV6-1 to TRBJ1-3; no firm D call. V was pared by 1 base and J by 0 bases, with 13 bases between. The CDR3 extends over 17 amino acids. The germline gives CDR1 MNHNS, CDR2 SASEGT. CDR3 DNA sequence: TGTGCCAGCAGTGAAGTCCTAGGAGGGATCTCTGGAAACACCATATATTTT. Protein product: CASSEVLGGISGNTIYF.

The chain links TRBV2 to TRBJ2-5; 8 bases agree with TRBD2. Germline V gene sequence: CDR1 SNHLY, CDR2 FYNNEI. Unmatched junction bases numbered 9, after V lost 6 bases and J lost 3 bases. The CDR3 consists of 15 residues. DNA of the CDR3: TGTGCCAGCAGGTCGGGGGGGGCGGGGGAAGAGACCCAGTACTTC. This encodes CASRSGGAGEETQYF.

This clone turned up a few times. V is TRBV7-2 and J is TRBJ2-5; possibly TRBD2 for D (5 bases). Trimming removed 5 bases at V and 5 bases at J, with 12 bases between. The germline CDR1 and CDR2 sequences are SGHTA and FQGNSA. CDR3 length equals 13 residues. This chain's CDR3 is CASSLDRGETQYF. The CDR3 region has the DNA TGTGCCAGCAGCCTCGACCGAGGGGAGACCCAGTACTTC.

The J gene is TRBJ2-7, the V gene TRBV9; a possible D gene is TRBD1 (6 bases). The ends were cut back, 5 bases at V and 4 bases at J, with 13 bases in the middle. Looked up from germline, CDR1 is SGDLS and CDR2 is YYNGEE. There are 13 residues in the CDR3. DNA for the CDR3: TGTGCCAGCAGTGGGACACTAGAATACGAGCAGTACTTC. Amino acid sequence: CASSGTLEYEQYF.

This clone was counted once. The chain joins TRBV9 to TRBJ2-7; D perhaps matches TRBD1 (9 bases). Trimming took off 4 bases at V and 2 bases at J, with 19 bases between the two ends. The CDR3 is 16 amino acids. Germline lookup yields CDR1 SGDLS and CDR2 YYNGEE. CDR3 DNA: TGTGCCAGCAGCCCACGGGAGGGGACAGGGACCTACGAGCAGTACTTC. Encoded protein: CASSPREGTGTYEQYF.

This chain links TRBV18 with TRBJ1-4, with D maybe TRBD1 (6 bases). This CDR3 has 16 amino acids. With 6 bases removed from V and 0 bases from J, the gap between germline ends came to 14 bases. The V gene's germline CDR1 is KGHSH and CDR2 LQKENI. Here the CDR3 DNA reads TGTGCCAGCTCCCGAGGACAGACTGCAACTAATGAAAAACTGTTTTTT. Translation gives CASSRGQTATNEKLFF.

The chain carries TRBV4-3 and TRBJ2-7; a weak D match, TRBD2 (6 bases). V lost 1 base and J lost 5, with 15 bases in between. Germline V CDR1 and CDR2: LGHNA, YSLEER. The CDR3 is 15 residues long. The CDR3, as DNA: TGCGCCAGCAGCCAAGTTCCCGGAGGGTCAAACGAGCAGTACTTC. Its translation is CASSQVPGGSNEQYF.

This chain links TRBV7-9 with TRBJ1-4; no firm D call. The CDR3 extends over 15 amino acids. With 5 bases removed from V and 0 bases from J, the gap between germline ends came to 10 bases. CDR1 is SEHNR and CDR2 is FQNEAQ in the germline V gene (reference sequence). CDR3 sequence: CASSPEATTNEKLFF. CDR3 DNA: TGTGCCAGCAGCCCCGAGGCTACAACTAATGAAAAACTGTTTTTT.

This chain links TRBV2 with TRBJ2-5, with TRBD2 identical over 7 bases. Germline CDR1 and CDR2: SNHLY and FYNNEI. CDR3 length: 14 residues. The J segment lost 2 bases and the V segment lost 8 bases, leaving 8 bases of the junction unmatched. The CDR3: CASLVGGGQETQYF. In nucleotides, the CDR3 is TGTGCCAGCCTGGTTGGGGGGGGACAAGAGACCCAGTACTTC.

This chain connects TRBV9 to TRBJ1-1; 7 bases line up with TRBD1. This CDR3 has 17 amino acids. Germline V gives CDR1 SGDLS, CDR2 YYNGEE. V gave up 0 bases and J gave up 2 bases; unmatched junction bases: 10. CDR3 region: CASSVATGTAFNTEAFF. CDR3 DNA: TGTGCCAGCAGCGTAGCCACCGGGACAGCATTTAACACTGAAGCTTTCTTT.

This sequence joins TRBV6-1 and TRBJ2-7, with 7 bases fitting TRBD1. CDR3 length equals 15 residues. Germline loops: CDR1 MNHNS, CDR2 SASEGT. The V and J ends lost 6 bases and 3 bases, in that order; junction bases with no gene match: 11. CDR3 DNA: TGTGCCAGCAGCCGGACAGGATCGAACAACTACGAGCAGTACTTC. It yields the protein CASSRTGSNNYEQYF.

The chain joins TRBV30 to TRBJ1-2, with TRBD1 matching 7 bases. Germline V CDR1 and CDR2: GTSNPN, SVGIG (reference sequence). CDR3 length: 13 residues. J was trimmed by 5 bases and V by 2 bases; bases with no gene match: 5. The CDR3 sequence is CAWSPGQMYGYTF. CDR3 nucleotides: TGTGCCTGGAGTCCGGGACAGATGTATGGCTACACCTTC.

The V gene is TRBV30, the J gene TRBJ2-7, with TRBD2 matching over 13 bases. This CDR3 is 14 amino acids long. V shed 2 bases, J shed 6 bases, and the junction held 4 bases outside the gene matches. The V gene's germline CDR1 is GTSNPN and CDR2 SVGIG (reference sequence). In nucleotides, the CDR3 is TGTGCCTGGAGTCGACTAGCGGGAGGCCTCGAGCAGTACTTC. Amino acid sequence: CAWSRLAGGLEQYF.

The V and J genes are TRBV28 and TRBJ1-1; 7 bases are a match to TRBD1. J was trimmed by 11 bases and V by 5 bases; bases with no gene match: 14. Germline V gives CDR1 MDHEN, CDR2 SYDVKM. This CDR3 contains 14 residues. The CDR3, as DNA: TGTGCCAGCAGTCAGACTCCTAGGGGGCCGTGGGCTTTCTTT. Translation gives CASSQTPRGPWAFF. The whole variable domain, remainder taken from reference TRBV28 and TRBJ1-1, is DVKVTQSSRYLVKRTGEKVFLECVQDMDHENMFWYRQDPGLGLRLIYFSYDVKMKEKGDIPEGYSVSREKKERFSLILESASTNQTSMYLCASSQTPRGPWAFFGQGTRLTVV.